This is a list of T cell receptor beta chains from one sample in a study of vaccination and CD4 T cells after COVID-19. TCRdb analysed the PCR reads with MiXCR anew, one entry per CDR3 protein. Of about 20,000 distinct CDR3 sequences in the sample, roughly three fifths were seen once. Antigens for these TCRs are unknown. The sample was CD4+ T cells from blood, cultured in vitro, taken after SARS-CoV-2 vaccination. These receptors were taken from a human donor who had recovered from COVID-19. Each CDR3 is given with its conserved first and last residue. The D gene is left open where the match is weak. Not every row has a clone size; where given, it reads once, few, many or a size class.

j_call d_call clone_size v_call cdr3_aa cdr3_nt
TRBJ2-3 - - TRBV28 CASSITGSSDTQYF TGTGCCAGCAGTATCACAGGGTCCTCGGATACACAGTATTTT
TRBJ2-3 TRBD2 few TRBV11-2 CASSPRPSGGQGTQYF TGTGCCAGCAGCCCCCGACCGAGCGGGGGGCAAGGTACGCAGTATTTT
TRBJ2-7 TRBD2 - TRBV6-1 CASMLSGSYGQYF TGTGCCAGCATGTTGAGCGGGAGCTACGGGCAGTACTTC
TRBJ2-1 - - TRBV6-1 CASSTRRDNYNEQFF TGTGCCAGCAGTACACGGCGGGATAACTACAATGAGCAGTTCTTC
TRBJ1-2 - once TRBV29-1 CSVSRESYGYTF TGCAGCGTTAGCCGAGAATCCTATGGCTACACCTTT
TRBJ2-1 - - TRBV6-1 CASTKGRDNEQFF TGTGCCAGCACCAAAGGGCGGGACAATGAGCAGTTCTTC
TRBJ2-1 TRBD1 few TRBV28 CASSSIWDRVHNEQFF TGTGCCAGCAGTTCAATATGGGACAGGGTCCACAATGAGCAGTTCTTC
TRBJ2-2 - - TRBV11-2 CASSLAVWNTGELFF TGTGCCAGCAGCTTAGCCGTTTGGAACACCGGGGAGCTGTTTTTT
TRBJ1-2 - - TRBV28 CASLGQADARYGYTF TGTGCCAGCCTGGGGCAGGCCGACGCCCGCTATGGCTACACCTTC
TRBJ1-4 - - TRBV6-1 CASSRTTNAEKLFF TGTGCCAGCAGTAGGACAACCAACGCTGAAAAACTGTTTTTT
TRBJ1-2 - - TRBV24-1 CATSDSGEKSYTF TGTGCCACCAGTGATTCGGGTGAGAAGAGCTACACCTTC
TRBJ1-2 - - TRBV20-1 CSATPREIDYGYTF TGCAGTGCTACCCCCAGGGAAATTGACTATGGCTACACCTTC
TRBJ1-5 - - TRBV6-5 CASSYNGKLPQHF TGTGCCAGCAGTTACAACGGGAAACTGCCCCAGCATTTT
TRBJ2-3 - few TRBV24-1 CATSDIGLGVTDTQYF TGTGCCACCAGCGATATAGGTCTAGGGGTCACAGATACGCAGTATTTT
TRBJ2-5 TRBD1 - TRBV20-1 CSARPLKQGAGETQYF TGCAGTGCTAGGCCTCTGAAACAGGGGGCTGGGGAGACCCAGTACTTC
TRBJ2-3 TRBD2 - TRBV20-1 CSARAKLAGMADTQYF TGCAGTGCTAGGGCAAAACTAGCGGGGATGGCAGATACGCAGTATTTT
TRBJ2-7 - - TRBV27 CASSFSGLGYEQYF TGTGCCAGCAGTTTTTCAGGGTTAGGCTACGAGCAGTACTTC
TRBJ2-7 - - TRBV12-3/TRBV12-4 CASSLMAGPSSYEQYF TGTGCCAGCAGTTTAATGGCAGGTCCTAGCTCCTACGAGCAGTACTTC
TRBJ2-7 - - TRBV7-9 CASSLNVIRGEQYF TGTGCCAGCAGCTTAAATGTAATCAGGGGCGAGCAGTACTTC
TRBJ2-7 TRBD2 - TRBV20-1 CSAREGLAGDYEQYF TGCAGTGCTAGGGAAGGACTAGCGGGAGACTACGAGCAGTACTTC
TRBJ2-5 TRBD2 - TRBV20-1 CSARGGTSGRIETQYF TGCAGTGCTAGAGGCGGGACTAGCGGACGCATAGAGACCCAGTACTTC
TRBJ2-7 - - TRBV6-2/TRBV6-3 CASTTTPEKWYF TGTGCCAGCACCACCACCCCTGAAAAGTGGTACTTC
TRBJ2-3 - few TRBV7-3 CASSFYPWSGEQYF TGTGCCAGCAGCTTCTACCCGTGGTCAGGGGAGCAGTATTTT
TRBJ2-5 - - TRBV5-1 CASSLVGRETQYF TGCGCCAGCAGCTTGGTAGGTCGGGAGACCCAGTACTTC
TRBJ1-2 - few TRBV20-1 CSARVFLLDSTAYGYTF TGCAGTGCTAGAGTTTTTCTATTGGACAGCACGGCCTATGGCTACACCTTC
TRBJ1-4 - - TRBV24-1 CATRGWNGEKLFF TGTGCCACCAGGGGGTGGAACGGTGAAAAACTGTTTTTT
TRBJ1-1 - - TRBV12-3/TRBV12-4 CASSLLQRAEAFF TGTGCCAGCAGTTTACTACAGAGGGCTGAAGCTTTCTTT